This T cell receptor beta chain derives from a study of shared clonotypes between healthy human individuals. As concerns this clone: Different DNA sequences within this sample yield the same CDR3.

Running of the assay took place at deep level. For every subset, genomic DNA was evenly distributed across several immunoSEQ plates. Sequenced by immunoSEQ multiplex PCR; TCRdb stores in-frame clones only, minus some. Here the sample spans some 2,500,000 clones, approximately 93% being singletons. The specimen was naive CD4+ T cells from PBMCs. The subset was: CD45RA+ positively selected. The sequence was collected from a man between 18 and 35 years old in good health. Some clones in this sample may be carry-over from other donors' samples.

CDR3: CASSRLAGARDNEQFF. The CDR3 coding sequence is TGTGCCAGCAGCCGACTAGCGGGAGCGAGGGATAATGAGCAGTTCTTC. This chain joins TRBV11-2 and TRBJ2-1, with TRBD2 matching over 12 bases. In germline, CDR1 is SGHAT, CDR2 FQNNGV. This CDR3 region has 16 residues. The J segment lost 7 bases and the V segment lost 5 bases, leaving 9 bases of the junction unmatched.